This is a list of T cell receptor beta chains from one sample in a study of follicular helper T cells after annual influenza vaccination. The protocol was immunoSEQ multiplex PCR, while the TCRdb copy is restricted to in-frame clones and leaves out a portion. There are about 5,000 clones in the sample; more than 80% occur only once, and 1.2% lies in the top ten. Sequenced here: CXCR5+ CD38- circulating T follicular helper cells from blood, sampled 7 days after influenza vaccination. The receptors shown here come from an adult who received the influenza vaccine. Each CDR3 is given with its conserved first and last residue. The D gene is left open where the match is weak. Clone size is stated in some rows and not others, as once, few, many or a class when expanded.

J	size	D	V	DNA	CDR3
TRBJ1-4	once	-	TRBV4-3	TGCGCCAGCAGCCAAGCAGGCCTAGGTGAAAAACTGTTTTTT	CASSQAGLGEKLFF
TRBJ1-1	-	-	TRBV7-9	TGTGCCAGCAGCTTAGCGCCGGGCCACTACACTGAAGCTTTCTTT	CASSLAPGHYTEAFF
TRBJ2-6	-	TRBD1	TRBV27	TGTGCCAGCAGTCACCCCCCGGGACAGGGAATCTCTGGGGCCAACGTCCTGACTTTC	CASSHPPGQGISGANVLTF
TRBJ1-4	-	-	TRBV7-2	TGTGCCAGCAGCTTACAGACAGGATTAAATGAAAAACTGTTTTTT	CASSLQTGLNEKLFF
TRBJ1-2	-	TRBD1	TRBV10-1	TGCGCCCCCAATTTGTGGACAGGGGGCACCAACCTCTATGGCTACACCTTC	CAPNLWTGGTNLYGYTF
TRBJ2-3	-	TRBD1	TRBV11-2	TGTGCCAGCAGCTTAGAGGGACAGGGGGGCACAGATACGCAGTATTTT	CASSLEGQGGTDTQYF
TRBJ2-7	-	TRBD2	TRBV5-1	TGCGCCAGCAGCTTGGTTGCGGGGGGTCCCTACGAGCAGTACTTC	CASSLVAGGPYEQYF
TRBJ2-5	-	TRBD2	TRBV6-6	TGTGCCAGCAGGGTAGCGGGGGCCCAAGAGACCCAGTACTTC	CASRVAGAQETQYF
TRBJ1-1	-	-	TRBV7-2	TGTGCCAGCAGCTTAGGTTTCTTAGGAGCTTTCTTT	CASSLGFLGAFF
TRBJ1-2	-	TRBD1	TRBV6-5	TGTGCCAGCAGTTACGGACAGGGGTTTGGCTACACCTTC	CASSYGQGFGYTF
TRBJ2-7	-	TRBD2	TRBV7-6	TGTGCCAGCAGCCTTCGACTAGCGGGCGGTCAGAACGAGCAGTACTTC	CASSLRLAGGQNEQYF
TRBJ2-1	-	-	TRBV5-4	TGTGCCAGCAGCTTTAGGCTAGACAGTCACTCCTACAATGAGCAGTTCTTC	CASSFRLDSHSYNEQFF
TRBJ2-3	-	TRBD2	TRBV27	TGTGCCAGCTGTAAGCGGGAGCTTATCACAGATACGCAGTATTTT	CASCKRELITDTQYF
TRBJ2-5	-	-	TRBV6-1	TGTGCCAGCAGTGATCTAGCTTCGACCCAGTACTTC	CASSDLASTQYF
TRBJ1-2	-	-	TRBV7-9	TGTGCCAGCAGCTTAGGGGGCTCAGGGAACTATGGCTACACCTTC	CASSLGGSGNYGYTF
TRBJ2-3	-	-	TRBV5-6	TGTGCCAGCAGCTTGTTTGGGGATGCGGCAGATACGCAGTATTTT	CASSLFGDAADTQYF
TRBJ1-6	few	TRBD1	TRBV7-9	TGTGCCAGCAGCGATCCGGGACAGGGATTTTCACCCCTCCACTTT	CASSDPGQGFSPLHF
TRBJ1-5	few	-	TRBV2	TGTGCCGGCGCTCAGACTTTGAGCGGGCCCCAGCATTTT	CAGAQTLSGPQHF
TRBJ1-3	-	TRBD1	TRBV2	TGTGCCAGCAGTGAGGGACAGGTCTCTGGAAACACCATATATTTT	CASSEGQVSGNTIYF
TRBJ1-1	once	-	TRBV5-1	TGCGCCAGCAGCTTCCGGCCAGCATCCAACACTGAAGCTTTCTTT	CASSFRPASNTEAFF
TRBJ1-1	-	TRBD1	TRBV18	TGTGCCAGCTCACCCTTGACAGGGGGTAACACTGAAGCTTTCTTT	CASSPLTGGNTEAFF
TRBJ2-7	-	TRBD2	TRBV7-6	TGTGCCAGCAGCTTAGCCGGGGGGTCCTACGAGCAGTACTTC	CASSLAGGSYEQYF
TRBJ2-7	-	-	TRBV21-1	TGTGCCAGCATCCCGGGACGAATAACATACGAGCAGTACTTC	CASIPGRITYEQYF
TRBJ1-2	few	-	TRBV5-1	TGCGCCAGCAGCTTGGATCTCAGGGCCCGGGGCTACACCTTC	CASSLDLRARGYTF
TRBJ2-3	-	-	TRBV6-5	TGTGCCAGCAGTCCCCCGGGGAACACAGATACGCAGTATTTT	CASSPPGNTDTQYF
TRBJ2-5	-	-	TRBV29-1	TGCAGCGTTGGGAGGGATGGCGTGGAGACCCAGTACTTC	CSVGRDGVETQYF
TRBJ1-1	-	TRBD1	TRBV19	TGTGCCAGTAGTCGGGGCGGGACAGGGGGAGGAACTGAAGCTTTCTTT	CASSRGGTGGGTEAFF
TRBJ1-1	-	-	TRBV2	TGTGCCAGTAACGGGCAGGGTGGGACTGAAGCTTTCTTT	CASNGQGGTEAFF
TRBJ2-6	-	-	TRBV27	TGTGCCAGCAGTTTATCGGTAGGGCTACCTGGGGCCAACGTCCTGACTTTC	CASSLSVGLPGANVLTF
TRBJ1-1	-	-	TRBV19	TGTGCCAGTAAGAACCAACCGGGACAAGCAATTGAAGCTTTCTTT	CASKNQPGQAIEAFF
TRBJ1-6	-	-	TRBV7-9	TGTGCCAGCAGCCCCAGGGATGGTTCACCCCTCCACTTT	CASSPRDGSPLHF
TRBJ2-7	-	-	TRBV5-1	TGCGCCAGCAGCTTGTTAGGCGGGATCACCTACGAGCAGTACTTC	CASSLLGGITYEQYF
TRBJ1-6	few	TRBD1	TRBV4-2	TGTGCCAGCAGCCAACGGACAGGGGGCGAATACCCCCTCCACTTT	CASSQRTGGEYPLHF
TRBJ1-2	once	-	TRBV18	TGTGCCAGCTCACCGACCCGGGACGGGGGTTTCTATGGCTACACCTTC	CASSPTRDGGFYGYTF
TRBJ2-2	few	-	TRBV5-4	TGTGCCAGCAGCTTCCAGCGAGGTATGACCGGGGAGCTGTTTTTT	CASSFQRGMTGELFF
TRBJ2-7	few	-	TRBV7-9	TGTGCCAGCAGCTTAGTGGCGGGGACCCTTGTGGACGAGCAGTACTTC	CASSLVAGTLVDEQYF
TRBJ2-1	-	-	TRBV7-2	TGTGCCAGCAGCTTAGCTGAGGATTATGGAGGAGGGCAGTTCTTC	CASSLAEDYGGGQFF
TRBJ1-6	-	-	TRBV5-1	TGCGCCAGCAGCGCGGGGGACAACAATAATTCACCCCTCCACTTT	CASSAGDNNNSPLHF
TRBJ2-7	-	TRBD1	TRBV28	TGTGCCAGCAGCTCCCCACAGGGGGCTCTATCTTACGAGCAGTACTTC	CASSSPQGALSYEQYF
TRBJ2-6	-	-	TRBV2	TGTGCCAGATCCAGAGGGGCTGGGGCCAACGTCCTGACTTTC	CARSRGAGANVLTF
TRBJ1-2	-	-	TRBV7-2	TGTGCCAGCAGTTCAGGGGTAGGCTATGGCTACACCTTC	CASSSGVGYGYTF
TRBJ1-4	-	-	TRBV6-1	TGTGCCAGCAAGTTAGTTGCAACTAATGAAAAACTGTTTTTT	CASKLVATNEKLFF
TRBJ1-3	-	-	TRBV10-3	TGTGCCACCCATCCGTACGGGAACAAAGTTGTAAACACCATATATTTT	CATHPYGNKVVNTIYF
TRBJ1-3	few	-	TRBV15	TGTGCCACCAGAGCCGGGGCAGGGTCATTTGGAAACACCATATATTTT	CATRAGAGSFGNTIYF
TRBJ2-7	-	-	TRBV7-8	TGTGCCAGCAGCTTAGAGGGGGGAATCTACGAGCAGTACTTC	CASSLEGGIYEQYF
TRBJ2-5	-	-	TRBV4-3	TGCGCCAGCAGCCAAGATGCCCGGGCCAGGCGGGAGACCCAGTACTTC	CASSQDARARRETQYF
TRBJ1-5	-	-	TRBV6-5	TGTGCCAGCAGTTACTCGAAAAATAGCAATCAGCCCCAGCATTTT	CASSYSKNSNQPQHF
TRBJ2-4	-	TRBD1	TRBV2	TGTGCCAGCAGTGCGCAGGGGGTGGAGTACTTC	CASSAQGVEYF
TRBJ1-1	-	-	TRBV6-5	TGTGCCAGCAGTTACGGGGGGGAGGACACTGAAGCTTTCTTT	CASSYGGEDTEAFF
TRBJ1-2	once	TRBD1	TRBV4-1	TGCGCCAGCAGCCAAGGAGAACAGGGGGATTATGGCTACACCTTC	CASSQGEQGDYGYTF
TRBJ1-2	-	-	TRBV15	TGTGCCACCAGCAGAGTTGGAGTAGTCTCTGGCTACACCTTC	CATSRVGVVSGYTF
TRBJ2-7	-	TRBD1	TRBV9	TGTGCCAGCAGCGTAGGACAGGGGACCTCCGAGAGCGAGCAGTACTTC	CASSVGQGTSESEQYF
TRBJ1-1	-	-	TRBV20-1	TGCAGGCAGGGTGGGAACACTGAAGCTTTCTTT	CRQGGNTEAFF
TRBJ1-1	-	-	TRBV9	TGTGCCAGCAGCGTAGGGGGGTTGCACACTGAAGCTTTCTTT	CASSVGGLHTEAFF
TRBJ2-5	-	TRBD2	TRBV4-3	TGCGCCAGCAGCCAAGAAATAGCGGGGGGGTGGGAGACCCAGTACTTC	CASSQEIAGGWETQYF
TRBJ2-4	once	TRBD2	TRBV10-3	TGTGCCATCAGTGAGTCAAGCGGGGGCAACATTCAGTACTTC	CAISESSGGNIQYF
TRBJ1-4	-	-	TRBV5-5	TGTGCCAGCAGCCGGGGCGGGTGGCAAGAAAAACTGTTTTTT	CASSRGGWQEKLFF
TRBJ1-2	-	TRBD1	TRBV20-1	TGCAGTGCTAAGCCGGGACAGTCTTACACCTTC	CSAKPGQSYTF
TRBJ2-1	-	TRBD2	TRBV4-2	TGTGCCAGCAGCCCTGGACTAGCGGGCTACAATGAGCAGTTCTTC	CASSPGLAGYNEQFF
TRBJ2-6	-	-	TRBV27	TGTGCCAGTAACCTAATGGCTGGGGCCAACGTCCTGACTTTC	CASNLMAGANVLTF